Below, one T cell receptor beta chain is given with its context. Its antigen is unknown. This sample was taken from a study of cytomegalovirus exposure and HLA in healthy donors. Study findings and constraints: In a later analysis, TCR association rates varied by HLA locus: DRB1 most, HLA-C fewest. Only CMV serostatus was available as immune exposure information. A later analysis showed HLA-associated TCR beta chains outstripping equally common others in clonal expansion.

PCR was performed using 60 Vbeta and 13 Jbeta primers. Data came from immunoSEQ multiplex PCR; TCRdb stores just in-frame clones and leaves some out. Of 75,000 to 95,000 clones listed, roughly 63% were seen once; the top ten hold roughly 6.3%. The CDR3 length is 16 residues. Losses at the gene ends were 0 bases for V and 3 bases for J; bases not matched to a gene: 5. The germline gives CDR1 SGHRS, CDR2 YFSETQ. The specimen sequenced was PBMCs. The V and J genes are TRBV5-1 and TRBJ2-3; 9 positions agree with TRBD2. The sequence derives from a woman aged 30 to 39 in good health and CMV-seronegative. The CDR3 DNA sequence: TGCGCCAGCAGCTTGGCCCCACTAGCGGGTACAGATACGCAGTATTTT. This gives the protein CASSLAPLAGTDTQYF. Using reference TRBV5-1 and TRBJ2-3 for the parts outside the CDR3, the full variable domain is KAGVTQTPRYLIKTRGQQVTLSCSPISGHRSVSWYQQTPGQGLQFLFEYFSETQRNKGNFPGRFSGRQFSNSRSEMNVSTLELGDSALYLCASSLAPLAGTDTQYFGPGTRLTVL.